This TCR beta chain was found in a study of blood T cell repertoires in COVID-19. Across the whole study: Sites across the United States, Italy and Spain contributed samples from acute and convalescent COVID-19.

The V and J ends lost 4 bases and 0 bases respectively, with 6 bases between them. Germline assignment: CDR1 SNHLY and CDR2 FYNNEI. The length of the CDR3 is 13 residues. How the authors handled the data: Nucleated cell number was recorded as an estimate derived from reference gene primer amplification. Sequenced by immunoSEQ multiplex PCR; TCRdb stores in-frame clones only, minus some. D and trimming were read from the DNA, whereas the V and J calls and clone size are those reported in that table. The sample shows roughly 94,000 clones, 75% to 85% of them seen only once. The TCR originated in a man in his sixties with acute or convalescent COVID-19. The source material was peripheral blood. This chain uses TRBV2 with TRBJ2-5; tentatively, D is TRBD1 (5 bases). The CDR3 reads CASSGTYQETQYF. CDR3 DNA: TGTGCCAGCAGTGGGACATACCAAGAGACCCAGTACTTC.